These 17 T cell receptor beta chains were sequenced from one sample in a study of early T cells in non-severe SARS-CoV-2 infection. MiXCR was run by TCRdb on the 5' RACE reads, yielding one entry per CDR3 protein. The sample records 63,000 or so distinct CDR3 sequences, about 10% being singletons. Sequences were obtained from whole blood. Receptors originate from an adult who was a healthcare worker with PCR-confirmed SARS-CoV-2 infection or an uninfected control (not recorded which).

This clonotype was observed a handful of times. The chain recombines TRBV27 with TRBJ2-2; no reliable D call. This CDR3 comprises 14 residues. The V gene lost 5 bases and the J gene lost 4 bases, with 11 bases spanning the gap. The germline V gene encodes CDR1 MNHEY and CDR2 SMNVEV (reference sequence). This CDR3 is CASSPGQVTGELFF. The DNA of the CDR3 is TGTGCCAGCAGTCCTGGTCAGGTCACCGGGGAGCTGTTTTTT.

Concerning this clonotype itself: A much larger clone lies one base from this, so it may be a read error. The V and J genes are TRBV7-9 and TRBJ2-5; D uncertain. Germline values: CDR1 SEHNR, CDR2 FQNEAQ (reference sequence). This CDR3 is 11 amino acids long. CDR3 in amino acids: CASSSVETPYF. DNA for the CDR3: TGTGCCAGCAGCTCCGTAGAGACCCCGTACTTC.

This clonotype showed up just a few times. In DNA form, the CDR3 reads TGCGCCAGCAGCACTGGACTAGCGACCGGTCGAAGCACAGATACGCAGTATTTT. Translating it yields CASSTGLATGRSTDTQYF. This sequence joins TRBV5-1 and TRBJ2-3; TRBD2 aligns across 9 bases. CDR1 and CDR2 from the germline V gene are SGHRS and YFSETQ. The V gene end was trimmed by 4 bases and the J gene end by 0 bases; junction bases not matched to a gene: 12. The CDR3 totals 18 residues.

The CDR3 bases are TGTGCCAGCAGCTTATATTTAACTAGCGGGAGTCCTAGGGATGAGCAGTTCTTC. This codes for CASSLYLTSGSPRDEQFF. The chain recombines TRBV7-2 with TRBJ2-1; TRBD2 aligns across 11 bases. The CDR3 is 18 amino acids. V lost 2 bases, J lost 8 bases, and 14 bases stayed unmatched. Germline CDR1 is SGHTA and CDR2 is FQGNSA.

This clonotype was seen repeatedly, ten times or more. At one end, the junction sequence differs from germline, possibly due to a read error. The rearrangement uses TRBV7-7 and TRBJ2-1; TRBD2 matches at 8 bases. There are 16 residues in the CDR3. The germline CDR1 and CDR2 sequences are SSHAT and FNYEAQ (reference sequence). Here the CDR3 DNA reads TGTGCTAGCAGCTGGCGAGCGGGAGTACCGTACAATGAGCAGTTCTTC. Its translation: CASSWRAGVPYNEQFF.

Many counts were recorded for this clonotype. The genes are TRBV6-2 or TRBV6-3 and TRBJ2-2; perhaps TRBD2 as D (5 bases). Germline-derived CDR1 and CDR2 are MNHEY and SVGEGT. The V and J ends lost 11 bases and 0 bases respectively, with 13 bases between them. The CDR3 extends over 14 amino acids. The chain's CDR3 is CADRRTSNTGELFF. CDR3 nucleotide sequence: TGTGCCGATAGAAGGACTTCGAACACCGGGGAGCTGTTTTTT.

The chain employs TRBV28 and TRBJ2-7; TRBD2 matches 13 bases. Trimming removed 5 bases from V and 7 bases from J; junction bases left unmatched: 8. The CDR3 is 15 residues long. Germline assignment: CDR1 MDHEN and CDR2 SYDVKM. CDR3 residues: CASSPPGLAGPEQYF. The CDR3 bases are TGTGCCAGCAGTCCCCCGGGACTAGCGGGACCGGAGCAGTACTTC.

This clonotype has ten or more counts. The rearrangement joins TRBV28 to TRBJ2-6; D perhaps matches TRBD2 (5 bases). The length of the CDR3 is 16 residues. The V gene's germline CDR1 is MDHEN and CDR2 SYDVKM. Deletions cut 8 bases from V and 0 bases from J, with 14 bases between. The CDR3 loop reads CASVSTGNSGANVLTF. CDR3 nucleotides: TGTGCCAGCGTTTCCACGGGAAACTCTGGGGCCAACGTCCTGACTTTC.

V and J are TRBV13 and TRBJ1-2; D might be TRBD1 (5 bases). The CDR3 is made up of 15 amino acids. Germline CDR1 PRHDT, CDR2 FYEKMQ (reference sequence). With 7 bases removed from V and 2 bases from J, the gap between germline ends came to 17 bases. CDR3 sequence: CASINQGSENYGYTF. The CDR3 coding sequence is TGTGCCAGCATCAATCAGGGCAGCGAAAACTATGGCTACACCTTC.

The rearrangement uses TRBV7-9 and TRBJ1-2, with 7 bases aligning to TRBD1. Germline V gives CDR1 SEHNR, CDR2 FQNEAQ (reference sequence). The V segment lost 3 bases and the J segment 8 bases; nucleotides outside the gene matches: 12. The CDR3 sequence is 15 residues long. This CDR3 reads CASSLDRLDREGYTF. DNA for the CDR3: TGTGCCAGCAGCTTGGACAGGCTTGATAGGGAGGGCTACACCTTC.

The sample holds many counts of this clonotype. The chain employs TRBV7-3 and TRBJ2-1, with 10 nucleotides matching TRBD2. Germline trimming cut 5 bases from V and 7 bases from J; bases unmatched to any gene: 8. The CDR3 is made up of 15 amino acids. The germline V gene has CDR1 SGHTA and CDR2 FQGTGA. The CDR3 spells CASSPTSGVVNEQFF. The DNA of the CDR3 is TGTGCCAGCAGCCCTACTAGCGGGGTGGTTAATGAGCAGTTCTTC.

This clonotype was seen ten or more times. The chain combines TRBV7-6 with TRBJ2-3; 8 nucleotides line up with TRBD2. This CDR3 comprises 16 residues. Germline CDR1 is SGHVS and CDR2 is FNYEAQ. With V trimmed by 1 base and J by 1 base, 4 bases remained unmatched. The DNA for the CDR3 is TGTGCCAGCAGCTTAGGGGGCGGGGGGCGCACAGATACGCAGTATTTT. It yields the protein CASSLGGGGRTDTQYF. The full variable domain, its missing parts supplied by reference TRBV7-6 and TRBJ2-3, is GAGVSQSPRYKVTKRGQDVALRCDPISGHVSLYWYRQALGQGPEFLTYFNYEAQQDKSGLPNDRFSAERPEGSISTLTIQRTEQRDSAMYRCASSLGGGGRTDTQYFGPGTRLTVL.

This clonotype was observed many times. The chain recombines TRBV11-2 with TRBJ2-1; D uncertain. CDR1 is SGHAT and CDR2 is FQNNGV in the germline V gene. The CDR3 totals 13 residues. V dropped 2 bases and J dropped 8 bases, with 10 bases sitting between them. Written as DNA, the CDR3 is TGTGCCAGCAGCTTAAAGCACCTGGATGAGCAGTTCTTC. Encoded protein: CASSLKHLDEQFF.

This clonotype was counted many times. The J gene is TRBJ1-5, the V gene TRBV3-1, with D tentatively TRBD1 (6 bases). CDR3 length: 14 amino acids. Trimming removed 4 bases from V and 6 bases from J, with 13 bases in between. Germline CDR1 reads LGHDT; CDR2 reads YNNKEL (reference sequence). Here the CDR3 reads CASSRDNELQPQHF. The CDR3 DNA reads TGTGCCAGCAGCCGGGACAATGAGCTTCAGCCCCAGCATTTT.

This clonotype has a count of ten or more. This sequence joins TRBV2 and TRBJ2-3; D is unclear. Deletions cut 8 bases from V and 2 bases from J, with 11 bases between. Germline loops: CDR1 SNHLY, CDR2 FYNNEI. There are 13 residues in the CDR3. CDR3 coding DNA: TGTGCCAGCCCTGACGGTTCCACAGATACGCAGTATTTT. As protein: CASPDGSTDTQYF.

This clonotype has more than one count but fewer than ten. The rearrangement links TRBV24-1 to TRBJ1-2; TRBD1 matches at 8 bases. The germline gives CDR1 KGHDR, CDR2 SFDVKD. After removal of 6 bases from V and 8 bases from J, the junction contained 4 bases not matched to a gene. The length of the CDR3 is 12 residues. CDR3 amino acids: CATSQGAQGYTF. In nucleotides, the CDR3 is TGTGCCACCAGTCAGGGGGCGCAGGGCTACACCTTC.

The chain carries TRBV5-1 and TRBJ2-5; perhaps TRBD1 as D (6 bases). The length of the CDR3 is 16 residues. Per the germline V gene, CDR1 is SGHRS and CDR2 is YFSETQ. With 1 base removed from V and 2 bases from J, the gap between germline ends came to 15 bases. The CDR3 loop reads CASSLWGRLGQETQYF. The CDR3 nucleotides read TGCGCCAGCAGCTTGTGGGGGCGGTTGGGTCAAGAGACCCAGTACTTC.